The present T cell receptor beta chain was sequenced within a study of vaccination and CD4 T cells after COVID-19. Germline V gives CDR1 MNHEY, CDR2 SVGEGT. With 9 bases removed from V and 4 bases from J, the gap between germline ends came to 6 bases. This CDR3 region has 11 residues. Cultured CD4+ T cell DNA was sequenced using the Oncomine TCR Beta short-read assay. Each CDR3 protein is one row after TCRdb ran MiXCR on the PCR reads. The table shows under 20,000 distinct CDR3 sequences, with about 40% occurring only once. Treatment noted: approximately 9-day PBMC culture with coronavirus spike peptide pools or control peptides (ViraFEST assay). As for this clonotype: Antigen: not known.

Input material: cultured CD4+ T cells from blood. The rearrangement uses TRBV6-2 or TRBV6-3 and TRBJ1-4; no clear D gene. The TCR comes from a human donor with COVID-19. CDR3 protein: CASHNNEKLFF. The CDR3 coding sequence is TGTGCCAGTCACAATAATGAAAAACTGTTTTTT.